This TCR beta chain emerged from a study of CD8 T cells in ankylosing spondylitis. General study findings and limits: One TCR beta motif, made up of seven to nine highly homologous variants, appeared characteristic of ankylosing spondylitis blood.

This CDR3 has 16 residues. Germline V gene data show CDR1 as DFQATT and CDR2 as SNEGSKA (reference sequence). The ends were cut back, 3 bases at V and 5 bases at J, with 21 bases in the middle. TCRdb ran MiXCR on the 5' RACE reads and lists one entry per CDR3 protein. Among 400,000 or so distinct CDR3 sequences listed, 20% to 30% were seen once. A note on this clonotype: Its antigen remains unidentified. This likely comes from a read error, as the CDR3 has no conserved phenylalanine or tryptophan at its end.

Source material: blood, either unsorted or a sorted T cell fraction (not recorded which). The chain combines TRBV20-1 with TRBJ2-3; D is possibly TRBD1 (6 bases). This TCR derives from a male donor with ankylosing spondylitis. CDR3: CSASNFGQQLGDTQYY. The CDR3 DNA is TGCAGTGCTAGTAATTTCGGACAGCAACTAGGAGATACGCAGTATTAT.